The 10 T cell receptor beta chains below come from one sample, sequenced in a study of tumor-infiltrating lymphocytes in primary liver carcinoma. Between roughly 17 and 31 mg of unsorted bulk tissue served as the source from which RNA and DNA were co-extracted. A primer matching the constant region was used to make TCR beta cDNA from 450 to 500 ng of total RNA. Three-round nested multiplex PCR performed with slightly modified ARM-PCR produced the TCR beta libraries. With TRBV1-TRBV30 forward primers and a C-beta reverse primer, the first two PCR rounds were run for approximately 9 cycles each. One entry per CDR3 protein, called by TCRdb with MiXCR from the multiplex PCR reads. The sample has roughly 120,000 distinct CDR3 sequences; roughly three fifths are singletons. The specimen sequenced was liver tumor tissue from sampling region 1. Subset specified: tumor region T1, superior pole. Receptor source: a woman aged 55-69 years with primary liver carcinoma and hepatitis B virus infection.

As to this clonotype: Just one base apart from a much larger clone, this may be a read error. This chain joins TRBV12-3 or TRBV12-4 and TRBJ1-2; no firm D call. This CDR3 contains 11 residues. The CDR3 DNA reads TGTGCCAGCAGCCTGAACTATGACTACACCTTC. This codes for CASSLNYDYTF.

With respect to this clonotype: Just one base apart from a much larger clone, this may be a read error. The chain has TRBV28 and TRBJ1-2; tentative D call: TRBD1 (6 bases). The CDR3 extends over 12 amino acids. Germline V gene data show CDR1 as MDHEN and CDR2 as SYDVKM. Trimming pared 6 bases from V and 5 bases from J, leaving 10 bases between. The chain's CDR3 is CASSLGAYGYTF. The CDR3 nucleotides read TGTGCCAGCAGCCTGGGGGCTTATGGCTACACCTTC.

This clonotype has a handful of counts. This chain connects TRBV19 to TRBJ2-1, with 7 bases matching TRBD2. Germline CDR1 is LNHDA and CDR2 is SQIVND (reference sequence). The ends lost 4 bases at V and 7 bases at J; junction bases unmatched: 7. There are 14 residues in the CDR3. DNA of the CDR3: TGTGCCAGTAGTAGCCTGGGAGCGGGGAATGAGCAGTTCTTC. This gives the protein CASSSLGAGNEQFF.

Of note for this clonotype: Since a much larger clone is just one base distant, this may be a read error. Here the CDR3 DNA reads TGTGTCAGCAGCCAAGGCCAGGCAGGCACAGATACGCAGTATTTT. This sequence encodes CVSSQGQAGTDTQYF. This chain uses TRBV4-2 with TRBJ2-3; D is uncertain. The CDR3 is made up of 15 amino acids. The germline gives CDR1 LGHNA, CDR2 YNFKEQ.

The CDR3, as DNA: TGTGCCAGCAGTTTAAACAGGGTGGCGAAGAACACCGGGGAGCTGTTTTTT. As protein: CASSLNRVAKNTGELFF. The chain has TRBV11-1 and TRBJ2-2, with D maybe TRBD1 (6 bases). Germline-derived CDR1 and CDR2 are SGHAT and FQDESV (reference sequence). The CDR3 has 17 amino acids. V was trimmed by 6 bases and J by 1 base, leaving 18 bases between them.

J is TRBJ2-3 and V is TRBV7-3; D gene ambiguous. Trimming took off 6 bases at V and 1 base at J, with 8 bases between the two ends. The CDR3 runs 13 residues. In germline, CDR1 is SGHTA, CDR2 FQGTGA. CDR3 protein: CASSSTGTDTQYF. The CDR3 DNA follows: TGTGCCAGCAGTTCCACAGGCACAGATACGCAGTATTTT. Drawing the rest from reference TRBV7-3 and TRBJ2-3, the complete variable domain is GAGVSQTPSNKVTEKGKYVELRCDPISGHTALYWYRQSLGQGPEFLIYFQGTGAADDSGLPNDRFFAVRPEGSVSTLKIQRTERGDSAVYLCASSSTGTDTQYFGPGTRLTVL.

This sequence joins TRBV18 and TRBJ2-7, with no clear D. The CDR3 spans 12 residues. V dropped 3 bases and J dropped 7 bases, with 10 bases sitting between them. Germline assignment: CDR1 KGHSH and CDR2 LQKENI. The chain's CDR3 is CASSPRSLEQYF. DNA of the CDR3: TGTGCCAGCTCACCGCGATCCTTGGAGCAGTACTTC.

To note about this clonotype: Since a much larger clone is just one base distant, this may be a read error. The V and J genes are TRBV12-3 or TRBV12-4 and TRBJ1-4; D not certain. The CDR3 is 14 amino acids. CDR3 sequence: CTSSLHTLNEKLFF. For the CDR3, the DNA is TGTACCAGCAGTTTACACACCCTTAATGAAAAACTGTTTTTT.

In this sample, this clonotype turned up a few times. Possible read error: a much larger clone is one base away. The final CDR3 position lacks the conserved phenylalanine or tryptophan, pointing to a likely read error. The genes are TRBV5-1 and TRBJ2-1; TRBD1 agrees at 7 bases. Germline loops: CDR1 SGHRS, CDR2 YFSETQ. V dropped 3 bases and J dropped 4; count of bases not matched to a gene: 1. This CDR3 has 13 amino acids. As DNA, the CDR3 is TGCGCCAGCAGCTCGACAGGGTACAATGAGCAGTTCCTC. It encodes CASSSTGYNEQFL.

About this clonotype: The conserved phenylalanine or tryptophan is not found at the CDR3 terminus, so this likely reflects a read error. This chain's CDR3 is CASSLGLNTGELFS. In DNA form, the CDR3 reads TGTGCCAGCAGCTTAGGGCTGAACACCGGGGAGCTGTTTTCT. J is TRBJ2-2 and V is TRBV7-9; no definite D call. V dropped 1 base and J dropped 1 base, with 4 bases sitting between them. The germline CDR1 and CDR2 sequences are SEHNR and FQNEAQ (reference sequence). The CDR3 totals 14 residues.